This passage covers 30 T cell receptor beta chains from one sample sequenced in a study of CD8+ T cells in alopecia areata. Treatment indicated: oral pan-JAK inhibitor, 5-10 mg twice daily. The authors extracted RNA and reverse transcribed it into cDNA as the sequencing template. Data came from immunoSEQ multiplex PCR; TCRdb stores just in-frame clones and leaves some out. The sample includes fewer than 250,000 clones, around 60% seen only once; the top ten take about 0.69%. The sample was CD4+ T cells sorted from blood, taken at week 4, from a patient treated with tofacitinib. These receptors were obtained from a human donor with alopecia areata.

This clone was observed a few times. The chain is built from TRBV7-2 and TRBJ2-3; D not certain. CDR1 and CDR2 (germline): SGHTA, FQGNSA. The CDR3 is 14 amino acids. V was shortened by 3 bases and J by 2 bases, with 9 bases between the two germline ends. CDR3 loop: CASSFGRYTDTQYF. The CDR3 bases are TGTGCCAGCAGCTTTGGCAGATACACAGATACGCAGTATTTT.

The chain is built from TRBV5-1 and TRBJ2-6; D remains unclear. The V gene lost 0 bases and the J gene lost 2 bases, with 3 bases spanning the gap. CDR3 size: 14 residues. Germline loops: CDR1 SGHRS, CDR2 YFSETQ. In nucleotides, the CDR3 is TGCGCCAGCAGCTTGGCTACTGGGGCCAACGTCCTGACTTTC. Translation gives CASSLATGANVLTF. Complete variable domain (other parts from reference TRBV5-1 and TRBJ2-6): KAGVTQTPRYLIKTRGQQVTLSCSPISGHRSVSWYQQTPGQGLQFLFEYFSETQRNKGNFPGRFSGRQFSNSRSEMNVSTLELGDSALYLCASSLATGANVLTFGAGSRLTVL.

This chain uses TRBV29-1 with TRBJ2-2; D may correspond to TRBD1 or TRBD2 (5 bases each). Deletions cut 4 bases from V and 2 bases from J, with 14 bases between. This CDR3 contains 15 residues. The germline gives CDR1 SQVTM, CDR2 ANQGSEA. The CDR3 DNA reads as TGCAGCGTTGCCGCTCCGGGACGTAACACCGGGGAGCTGTTTTTT. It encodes CSVAAPGRNTGELFF.

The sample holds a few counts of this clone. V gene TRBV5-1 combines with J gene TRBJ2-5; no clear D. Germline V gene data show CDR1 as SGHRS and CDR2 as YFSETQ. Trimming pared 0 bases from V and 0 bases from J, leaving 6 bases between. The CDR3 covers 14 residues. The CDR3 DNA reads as TGCGCCAGCAGCTTGGCTACTAACCAAGAGACCCAGTACTTC. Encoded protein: CASSLATNQETQYF.

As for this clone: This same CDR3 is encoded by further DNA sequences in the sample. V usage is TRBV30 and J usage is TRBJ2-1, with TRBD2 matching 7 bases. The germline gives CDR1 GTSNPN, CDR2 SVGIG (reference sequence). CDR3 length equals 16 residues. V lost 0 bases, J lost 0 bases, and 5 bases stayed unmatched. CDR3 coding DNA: TGTGCCTGGAGTGTACTGGGCGGGAGCTCCTACAATGAGCAGTTCTTC. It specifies CAWSVLGGSSYNEQFF.

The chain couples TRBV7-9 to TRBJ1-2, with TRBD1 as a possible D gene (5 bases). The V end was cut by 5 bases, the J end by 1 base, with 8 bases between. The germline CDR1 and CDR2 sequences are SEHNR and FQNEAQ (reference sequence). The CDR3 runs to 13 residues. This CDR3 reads CASSTGVNYGYTF. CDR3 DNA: TGTGCCAGCAGCACGGGGGTTAACTATGGCTACACCTTC.

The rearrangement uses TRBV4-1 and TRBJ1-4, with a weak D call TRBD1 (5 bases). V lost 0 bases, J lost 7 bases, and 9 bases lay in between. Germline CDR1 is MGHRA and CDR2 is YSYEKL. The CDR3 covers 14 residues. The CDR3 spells CASSQEGVREKLFF. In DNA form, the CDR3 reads TGCGCCAGCAGCCAAGAAGGGGTTCGTGAAAAACTGTTTTTT.

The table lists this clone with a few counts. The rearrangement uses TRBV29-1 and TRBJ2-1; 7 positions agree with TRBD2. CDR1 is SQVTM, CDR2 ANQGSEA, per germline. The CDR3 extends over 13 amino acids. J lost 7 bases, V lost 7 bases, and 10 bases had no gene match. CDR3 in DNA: TGCAGCGCAGGACTAGTTATCAGGAATGAGCAGTTCTTC. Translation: CSAGLVIRNEQFF.

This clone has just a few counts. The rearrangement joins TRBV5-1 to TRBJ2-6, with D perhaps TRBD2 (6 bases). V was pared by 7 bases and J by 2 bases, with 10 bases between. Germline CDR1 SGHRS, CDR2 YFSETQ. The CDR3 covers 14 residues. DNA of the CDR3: TGCGCCAGCCGCTCGGGGGCTGGGGCCAACGTCCTGACTTTC. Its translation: CASRSGAGANVLTF.

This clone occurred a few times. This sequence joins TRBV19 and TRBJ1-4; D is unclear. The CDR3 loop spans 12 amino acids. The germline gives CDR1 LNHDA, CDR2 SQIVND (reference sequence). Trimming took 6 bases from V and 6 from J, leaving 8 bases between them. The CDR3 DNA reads TGTGCCAGTAGCCCCGGCTATGAAAAACTGTTTTTT. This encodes CASSPGYEKLFF.

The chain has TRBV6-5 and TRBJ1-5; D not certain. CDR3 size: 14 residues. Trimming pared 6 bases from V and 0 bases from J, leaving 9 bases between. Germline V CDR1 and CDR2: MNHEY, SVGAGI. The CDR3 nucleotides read TGTGCCAGCAGGGGCACAGATAGCAATCAGCCCCAGCATTTT. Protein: CASRGTDSNQPQHF.

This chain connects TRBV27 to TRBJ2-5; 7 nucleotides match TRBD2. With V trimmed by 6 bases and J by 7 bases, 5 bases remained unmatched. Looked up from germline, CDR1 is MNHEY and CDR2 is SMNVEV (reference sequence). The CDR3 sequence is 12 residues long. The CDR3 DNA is TGTGCCAGCAGCCTCCGCGGGGGGACCCAGTACTTC. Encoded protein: CASSLRGGTQYF.

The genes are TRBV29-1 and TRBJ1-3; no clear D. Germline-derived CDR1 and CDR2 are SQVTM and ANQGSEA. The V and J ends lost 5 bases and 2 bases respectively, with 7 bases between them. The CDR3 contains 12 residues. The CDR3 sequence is CSVWTPGNTIYF. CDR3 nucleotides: TGCAGCGTTTGGACGCCTGGAAACACCATATATTTT.

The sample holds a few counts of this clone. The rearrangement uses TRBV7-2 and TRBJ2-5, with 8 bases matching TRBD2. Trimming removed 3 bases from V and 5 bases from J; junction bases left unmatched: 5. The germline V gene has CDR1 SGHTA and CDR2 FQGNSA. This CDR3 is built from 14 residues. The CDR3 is CASSLPGGHETQYF. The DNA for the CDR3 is TGTGCCAGCAGCTTGCCGGGAGGGCACGAGACCCAGTACTTC.

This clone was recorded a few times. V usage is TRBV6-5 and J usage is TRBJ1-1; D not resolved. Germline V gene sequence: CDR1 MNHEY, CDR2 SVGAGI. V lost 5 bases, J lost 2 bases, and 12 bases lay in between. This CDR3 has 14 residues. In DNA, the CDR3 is TGTGCCAGCAGTCGGACGGGAGATAACACTGAAGCTTTCTTT. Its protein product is CASSRTGDNTEAFF.

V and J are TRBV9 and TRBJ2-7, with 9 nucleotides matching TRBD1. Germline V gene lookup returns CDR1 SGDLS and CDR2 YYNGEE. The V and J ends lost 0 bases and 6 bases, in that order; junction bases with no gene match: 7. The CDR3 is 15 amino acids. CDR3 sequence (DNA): TGTGCCAGCAGCGTAGATAACAGGGGGCTGGGCGAGCAGTACTTC. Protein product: CASSVDNRGLGEQYF. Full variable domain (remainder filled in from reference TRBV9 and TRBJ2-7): DSGVTQTPKHLITATGQRVTLRCSPRSGDLSVYWYQQSLDQGLQFLIQYYNGEERAKGNILERFSAQQFPDLHSELNLSSLELGDSALYFCASSVDNRGLGEQYFGPGTRLTVT.

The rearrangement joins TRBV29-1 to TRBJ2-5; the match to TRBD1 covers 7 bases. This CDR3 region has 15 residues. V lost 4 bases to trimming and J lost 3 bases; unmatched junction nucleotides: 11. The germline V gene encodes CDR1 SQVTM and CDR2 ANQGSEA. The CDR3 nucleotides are TGCAGCGTTGCCTATGGGTCCGGGACAGAAGAGACCCAGTACTTC. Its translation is CSVAYGSGTEETQYF. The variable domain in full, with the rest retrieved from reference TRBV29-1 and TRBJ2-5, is SAVISQKPSRDICQRGTSLTIQCQVDSQVTMMFWYRQQPGQSLTLIATANQGSEATYESGFVIDKFPISRPNLTFSTLTVSNMSPEDSSIYLCSVAYGSGTEETQYFGPGTRLLVL.

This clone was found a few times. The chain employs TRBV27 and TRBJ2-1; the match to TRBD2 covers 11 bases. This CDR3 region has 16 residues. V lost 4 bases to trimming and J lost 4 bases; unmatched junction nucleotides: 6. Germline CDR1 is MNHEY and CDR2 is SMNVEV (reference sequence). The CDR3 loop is CASSWSGTSGYNEQFF. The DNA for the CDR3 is TGTGCCAGCAGTTGGTCCGGGACTAGCGGATACAATGAGCAGTTCTTC.

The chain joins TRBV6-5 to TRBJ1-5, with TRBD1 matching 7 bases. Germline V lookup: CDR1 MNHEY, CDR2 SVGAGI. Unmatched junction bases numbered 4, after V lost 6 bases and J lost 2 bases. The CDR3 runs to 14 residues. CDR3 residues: CASSLGTGNQPQHF. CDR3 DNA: TGTGCCAGCAGCCTCGGGACAGGCAATCAGCCCCAGCATTTT.

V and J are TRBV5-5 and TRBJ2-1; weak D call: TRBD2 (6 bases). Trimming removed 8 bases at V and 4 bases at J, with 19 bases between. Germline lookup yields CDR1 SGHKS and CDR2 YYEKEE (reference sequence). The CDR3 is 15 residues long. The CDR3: CASTSSGGAYNEQFF. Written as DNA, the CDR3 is TGTGCCAGTACGAGTAGCGGTGGGGCATACAATGAGCAGTTCTTC.

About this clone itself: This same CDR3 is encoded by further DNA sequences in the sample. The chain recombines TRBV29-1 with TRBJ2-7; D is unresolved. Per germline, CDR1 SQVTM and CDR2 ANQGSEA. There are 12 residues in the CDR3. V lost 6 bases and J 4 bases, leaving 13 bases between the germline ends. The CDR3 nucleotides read TGCAGCGTCGTGGACGGCAGTTACGAGCAGTACTTC. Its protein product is CSVVDGSYEQYF.

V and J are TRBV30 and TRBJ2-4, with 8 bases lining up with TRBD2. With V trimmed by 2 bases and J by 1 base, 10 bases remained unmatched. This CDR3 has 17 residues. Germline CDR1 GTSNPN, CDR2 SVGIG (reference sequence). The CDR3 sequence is CAWSPRRAGVAKNIQYF. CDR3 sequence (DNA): TGTGCCTGGAGTCCCCGGAGAGCGGGAGTGGCCAAAAACATTCAGTACTTC.

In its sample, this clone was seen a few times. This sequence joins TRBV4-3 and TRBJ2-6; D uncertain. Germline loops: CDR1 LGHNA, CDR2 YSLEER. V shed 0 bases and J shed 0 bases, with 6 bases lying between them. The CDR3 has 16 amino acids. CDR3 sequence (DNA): TGCGCCAGCAGCCAAGAAGGCGTCTCTGGGGCCAACGTCCTGACTTTC. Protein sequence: CASSQEGVSGANVLTF.

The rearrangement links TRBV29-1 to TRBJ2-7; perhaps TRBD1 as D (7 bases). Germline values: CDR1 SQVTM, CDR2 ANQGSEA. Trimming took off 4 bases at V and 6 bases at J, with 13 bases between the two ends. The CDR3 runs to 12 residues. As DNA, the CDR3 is TGCAGCGTTGGATTCCAGGGGGGCGAGCAGTACTTC. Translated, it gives CSVGFQGGEQYF.

The CDR3 sequence: CSVPQGAYYNEQFF. CDR3 nucleotides: TGCAGCGTTCCTCAGGGGGCGTATTACAATGAGCAGTTCTTC. The rearrangement uses TRBV29-1 and TRBJ2-1; 8 bases fit TRBD1. This CDR3 has 14 amino acids. Per the germline V gene, CDR1 is SQVTM and CDR2 is ANQGSEA. The trim removed 5 bases at V and 4 bases at J, leaving 7 bases unmatched.

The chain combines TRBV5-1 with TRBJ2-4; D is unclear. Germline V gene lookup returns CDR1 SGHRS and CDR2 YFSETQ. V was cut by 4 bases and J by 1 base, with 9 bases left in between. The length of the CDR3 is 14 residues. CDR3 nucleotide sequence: TGCGCCAGCAGCGCGAGTGACGCCAAAAACATTCAGTACTTC. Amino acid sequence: CASSASDAKNIQYF.

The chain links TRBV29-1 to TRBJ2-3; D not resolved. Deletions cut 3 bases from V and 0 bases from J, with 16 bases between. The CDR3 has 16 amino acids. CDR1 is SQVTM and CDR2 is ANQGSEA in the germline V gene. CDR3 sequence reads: CSVDGYLRGSTDTQYF. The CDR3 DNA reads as TGCAGCGTTGACGGGTACCTTCGTGGAAGCACAGATACGCAGTATTTT.

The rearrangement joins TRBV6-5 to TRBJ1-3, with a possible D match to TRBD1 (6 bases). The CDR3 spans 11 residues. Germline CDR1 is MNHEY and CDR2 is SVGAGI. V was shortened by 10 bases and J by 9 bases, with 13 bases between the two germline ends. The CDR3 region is CATSAGATIYF. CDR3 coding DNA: TGTGCCACTTCCGCGGGGGCCACCATATATTTT.

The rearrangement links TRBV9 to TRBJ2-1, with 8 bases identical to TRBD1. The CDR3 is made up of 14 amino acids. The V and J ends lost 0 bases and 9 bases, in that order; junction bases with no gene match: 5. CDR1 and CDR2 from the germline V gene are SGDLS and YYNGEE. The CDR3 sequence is CASSVVVQGGEQFF. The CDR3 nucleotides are TGTGCCAGCAGCGTAGTGGTACAGGGGGGTGAGCAGTTCTTC.

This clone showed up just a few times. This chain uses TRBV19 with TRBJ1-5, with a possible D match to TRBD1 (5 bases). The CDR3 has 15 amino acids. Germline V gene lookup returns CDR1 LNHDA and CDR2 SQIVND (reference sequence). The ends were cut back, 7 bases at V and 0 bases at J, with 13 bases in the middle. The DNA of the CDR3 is TGTGCCAGTACCACGGGACCGTATAGCAATCAGCCCCAGCATTTT. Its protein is CASTTGPYSNQPQHF. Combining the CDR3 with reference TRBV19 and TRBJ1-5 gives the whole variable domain DGGITQSPKYLFRKEGQNVTLSCEQNLNHDAMYWYRQDPGQGLRLIYYSQIVNDFQKGDIAEGYSVSREKKESFPLTVTSAQKNPTAFYLCASTTGPYSNQPQHFGDGTRLSIL.